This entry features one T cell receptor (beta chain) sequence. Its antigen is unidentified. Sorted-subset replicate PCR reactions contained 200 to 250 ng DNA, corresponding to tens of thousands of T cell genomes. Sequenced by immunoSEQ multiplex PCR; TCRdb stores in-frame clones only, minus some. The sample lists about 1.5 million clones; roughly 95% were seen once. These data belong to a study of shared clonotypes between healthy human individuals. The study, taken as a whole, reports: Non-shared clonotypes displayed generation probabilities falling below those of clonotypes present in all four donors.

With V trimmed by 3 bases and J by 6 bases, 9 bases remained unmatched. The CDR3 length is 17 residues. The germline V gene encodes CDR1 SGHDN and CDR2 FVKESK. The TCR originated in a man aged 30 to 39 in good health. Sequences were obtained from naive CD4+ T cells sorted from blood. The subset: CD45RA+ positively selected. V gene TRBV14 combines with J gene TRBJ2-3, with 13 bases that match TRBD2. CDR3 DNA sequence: TGTGCCAGCAGCCACATACTAGCGGGAGGGCCTCGGGATACGCAGTATTTT. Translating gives CASSHILAGGPRDTQYF. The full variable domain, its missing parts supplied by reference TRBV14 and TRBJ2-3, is EAGVTQFPSHSVIEKGQTVTLRCDPISGHDNLYWYRRVMGKEIKFLLHFVKESKQDESGMPNNRFLAERTGGTYSTLKVQPAELEDSGVYFCASSHILAGGPRDTQYFGPGTRLTVL.